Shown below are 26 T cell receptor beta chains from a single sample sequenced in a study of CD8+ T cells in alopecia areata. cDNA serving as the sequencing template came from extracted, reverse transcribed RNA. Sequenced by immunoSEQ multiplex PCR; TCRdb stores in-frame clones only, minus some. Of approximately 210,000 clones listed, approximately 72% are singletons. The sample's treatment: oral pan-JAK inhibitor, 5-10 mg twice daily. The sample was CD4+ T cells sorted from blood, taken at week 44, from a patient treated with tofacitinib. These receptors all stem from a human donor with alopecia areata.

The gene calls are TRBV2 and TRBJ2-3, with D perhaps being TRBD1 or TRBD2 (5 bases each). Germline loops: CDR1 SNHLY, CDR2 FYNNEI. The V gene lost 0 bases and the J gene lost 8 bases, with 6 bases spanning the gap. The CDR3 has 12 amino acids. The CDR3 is CASSEAGTTQYF. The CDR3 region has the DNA TGTGCCAGCAGTGAAGCGGGGACTACGCAGTATTTT. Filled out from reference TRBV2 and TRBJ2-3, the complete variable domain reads EPEVTQTPSHQVTQMGQEVILRCVPISNHLYFYWYRQILGQKVEFLVSFYNNEISEKSEIFDDQFSVERPDGSNFTLKIRSTKLEDSAMYFCASSEAGTTQYFGPGTRLTVL.

The CDR3 here is CASSPGQGIELLFF. DNA for the CDR3: TGTGCCAGCAGCCCAGGACAGGGGATTGAGTTACTGTTTTTT. The V and J genes are TRBV7-2 and TRBJ1-4; TRBD1 aligns across 9 bases. This CDR3 has 14 residues. The junction had 11 bases not matched to a gene; V was cut back by 5 bases and J by 13 bases. Germline V lookup: CDR1 SGHTA, CDR2 FQGNSA.

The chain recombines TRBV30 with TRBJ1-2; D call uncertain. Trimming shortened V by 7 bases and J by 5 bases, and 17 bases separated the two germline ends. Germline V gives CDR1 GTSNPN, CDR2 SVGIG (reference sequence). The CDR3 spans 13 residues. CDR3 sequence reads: CAFPAPQTYGYTF. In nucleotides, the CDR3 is TGTGCCTTTCCGGCTCCCCAAACTTATGGCTACACCTTC.

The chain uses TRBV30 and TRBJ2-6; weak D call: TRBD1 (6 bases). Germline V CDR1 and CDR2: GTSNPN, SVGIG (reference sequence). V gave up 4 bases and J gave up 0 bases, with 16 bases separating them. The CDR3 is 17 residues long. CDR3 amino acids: CAWNNRVGSSGANVLTF. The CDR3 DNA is TGTGCCTGGAACAACAGGGTTGGATCCTCTGGGGCCAACGTCCTGACTTTC.

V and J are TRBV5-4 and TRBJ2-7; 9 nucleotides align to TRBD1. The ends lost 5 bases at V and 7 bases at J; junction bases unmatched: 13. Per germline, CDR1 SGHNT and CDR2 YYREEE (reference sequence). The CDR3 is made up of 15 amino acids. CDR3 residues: CASSTTGTGNGEQYF. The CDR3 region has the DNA TGTGCCAGCAGTACTACCGGGACAGGGAATGGGGAGCAGTACTTC.

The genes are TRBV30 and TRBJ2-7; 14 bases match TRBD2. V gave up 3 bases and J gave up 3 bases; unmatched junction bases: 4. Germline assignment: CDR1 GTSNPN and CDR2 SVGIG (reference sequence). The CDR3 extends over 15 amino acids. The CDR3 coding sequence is TGTGCCTGGAGCGGGGGACTAGCGGGAGACTACGAGCAGTACTTC. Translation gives CAWSGGLAGDYEQYF.

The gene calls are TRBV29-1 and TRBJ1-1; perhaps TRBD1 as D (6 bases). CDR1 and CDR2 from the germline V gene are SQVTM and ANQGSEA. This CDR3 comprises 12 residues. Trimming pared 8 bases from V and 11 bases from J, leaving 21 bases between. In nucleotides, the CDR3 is TGCAGCTTGGTAACAGGGTTGGGGCGCGCTTTCTTT. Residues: CSLVTGLGRAFF.

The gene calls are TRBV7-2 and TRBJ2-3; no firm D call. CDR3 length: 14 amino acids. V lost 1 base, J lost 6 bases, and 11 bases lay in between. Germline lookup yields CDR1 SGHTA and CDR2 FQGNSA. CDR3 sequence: CASSLGVMTDTQYF. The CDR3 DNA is TGTGCCAGCAGCTTAGGGGTCATGACGGATACGCAGTATTTT.

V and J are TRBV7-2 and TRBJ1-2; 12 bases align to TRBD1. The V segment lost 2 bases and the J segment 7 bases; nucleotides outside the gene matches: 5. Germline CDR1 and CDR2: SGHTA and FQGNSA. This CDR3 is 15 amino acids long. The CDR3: CASSLPGQGAIGYTF. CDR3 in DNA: TGTGCCAGCAGCTTACCGGGACAGGGGGCAATTGGCTACACCTTC.

The CDR3 nucleotides are TGTGCCAGCAGCGCTACAGGGTCCTATAATTCACCCCTCCACTTT. It translates to CASSATGSYNSPLHF. J is TRBJ1-6 and V is TRBV13, with D tentatively TRBD1 (6 bases). The CDR3 loop spans 15 amino acids. Deletions cut 5 bases from V and 1 base from J, with 9 bases between. The germline gives CDR1 PRHDT, CDR2 FYEKMQ (reference sequence).

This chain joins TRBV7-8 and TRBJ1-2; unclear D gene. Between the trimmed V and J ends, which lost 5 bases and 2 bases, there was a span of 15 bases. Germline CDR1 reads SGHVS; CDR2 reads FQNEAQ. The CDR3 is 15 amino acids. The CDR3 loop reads CASSPFILGNYGYTF. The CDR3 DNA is TGTGCCAGCAGCCCCTTTATATTGGGGAACTATGGCTACACCTTC.

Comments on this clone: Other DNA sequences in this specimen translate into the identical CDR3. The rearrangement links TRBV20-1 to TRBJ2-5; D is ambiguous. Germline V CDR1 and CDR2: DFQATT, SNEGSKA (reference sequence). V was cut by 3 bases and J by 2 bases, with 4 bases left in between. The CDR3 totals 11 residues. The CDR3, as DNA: TGCAGTGCTAGTTTGCAAGAGACCCAGTACTTC. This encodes CSASLQETQYF.

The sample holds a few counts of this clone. In nucleotides, the CDR3 is TGCGCCAGCAGCTTGGAAGGGACACTCTTTGGAAACACCATATATTTT. This codes for CASSLEGTLFGNTIYF. The genes are TRBV5-1 and TRBJ1-3, with D perhaps TRBD1 (6 bases). The CDR3 totals 16 residues. V lost 0 bases and J 3 bases, leaving 13 bases between the germline ends. The germline V gene has CDR1 SGHRS and CDR2 YFSETQ. The complete variable domain, with remaining parts taken from reference TRBV5-1 and TRBJ1-3, reads KAGVTQTPRYLIKTRGQQVTLSCSPISGHRSVSWYQQTPGQGLQFLFEYFSETQRNKGNFPGRFSGRQFSNSRSEMNVSTLELGDSALYLCASSLEGTLFGNTIYFGEGSWLTVV.

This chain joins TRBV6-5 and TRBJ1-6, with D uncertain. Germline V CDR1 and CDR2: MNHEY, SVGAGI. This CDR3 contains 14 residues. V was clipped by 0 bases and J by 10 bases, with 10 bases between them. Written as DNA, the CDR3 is TGTGCCAGCAGTTACTCCGGGGATGGGTCACCCCTCCACTTT. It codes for CASSYSGDGSPLHF.

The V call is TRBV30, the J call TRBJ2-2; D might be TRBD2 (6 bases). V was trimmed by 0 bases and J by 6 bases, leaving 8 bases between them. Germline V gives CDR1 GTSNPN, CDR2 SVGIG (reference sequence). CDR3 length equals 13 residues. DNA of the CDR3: TGTGCCTGGAGTGTACGGGGGTCCGGGGAGCTGTTTTTT. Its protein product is CAWSVRGSGELFF.

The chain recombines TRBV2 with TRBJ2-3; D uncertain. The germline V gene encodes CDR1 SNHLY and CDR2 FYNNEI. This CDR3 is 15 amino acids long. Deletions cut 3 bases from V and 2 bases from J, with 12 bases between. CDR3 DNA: TGTGCCAGCAGTGAGGGTATTATGGACACAGATACGCAGTATTTT. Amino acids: CASSEGIMDTDTQYF.

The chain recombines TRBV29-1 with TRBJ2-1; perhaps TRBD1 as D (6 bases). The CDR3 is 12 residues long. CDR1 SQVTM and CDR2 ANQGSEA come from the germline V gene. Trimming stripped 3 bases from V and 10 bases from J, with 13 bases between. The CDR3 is CSVESRGREQFF. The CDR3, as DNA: TGCAGCGTTGAGTCCAGGGGTAGGGAGCAGTTCTTC.

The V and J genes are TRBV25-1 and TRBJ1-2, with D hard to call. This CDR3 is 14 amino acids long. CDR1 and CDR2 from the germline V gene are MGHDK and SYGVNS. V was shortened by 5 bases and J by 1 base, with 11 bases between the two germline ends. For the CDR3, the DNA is TGTGCCAGCAGTCCGGACGAATTTAACTATGGCTACACCTTC. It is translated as CASSPDEFNYGYTF.

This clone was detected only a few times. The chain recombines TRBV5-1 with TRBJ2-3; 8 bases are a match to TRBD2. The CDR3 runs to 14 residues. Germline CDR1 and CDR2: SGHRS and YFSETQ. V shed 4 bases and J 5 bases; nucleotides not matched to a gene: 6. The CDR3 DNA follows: TGCGCCAGCAGCCCCGGGGGGGTCGGAGATACGCAGTATTTT. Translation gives CASSPGGVGDTQYF.

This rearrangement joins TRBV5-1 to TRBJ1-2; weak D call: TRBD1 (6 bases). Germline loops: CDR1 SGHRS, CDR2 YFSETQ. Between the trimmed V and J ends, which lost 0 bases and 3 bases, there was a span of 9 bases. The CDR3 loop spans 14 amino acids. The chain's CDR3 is CASSLEGEYYGYTF. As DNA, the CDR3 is TGCGCCAGCAGCTTGGAGGGGGAGTACTATGGCTACACCTTC.

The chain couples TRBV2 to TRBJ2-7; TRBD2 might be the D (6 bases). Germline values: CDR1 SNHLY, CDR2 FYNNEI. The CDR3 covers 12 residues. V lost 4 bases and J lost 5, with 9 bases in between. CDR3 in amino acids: CASSVGGNEQYF. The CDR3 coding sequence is TGTGCCAGCAGTGTCGGAGGGAACGAGCAGTACTTC. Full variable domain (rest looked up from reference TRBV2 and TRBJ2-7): EPEVTQTPSHQVTQMGQEVILRCVPISNHLYFYWYRQILGQKVEFLVSFYNNEISEKSEIFDDQFSVERPDGSNFTLKIRSTKLEDSAMYFCASSVGGNEQYFGPGTRLTVT.

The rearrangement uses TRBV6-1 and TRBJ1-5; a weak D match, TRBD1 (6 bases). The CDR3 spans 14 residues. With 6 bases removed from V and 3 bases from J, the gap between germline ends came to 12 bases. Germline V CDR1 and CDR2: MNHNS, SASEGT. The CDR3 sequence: CASRVGQYNQPQHF. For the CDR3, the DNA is TGTGCCAGCAGAGTCGGACAGTACAATCAGCCCCAGCATTTT.

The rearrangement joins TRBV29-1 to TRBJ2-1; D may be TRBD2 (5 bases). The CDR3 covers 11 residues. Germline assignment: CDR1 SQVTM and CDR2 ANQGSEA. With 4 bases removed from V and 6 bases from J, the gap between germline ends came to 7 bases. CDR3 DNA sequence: TGCAGCGTTGGGGGAGTCAATGAGCAGTTCTTC. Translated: CSVGGVNEQFF.

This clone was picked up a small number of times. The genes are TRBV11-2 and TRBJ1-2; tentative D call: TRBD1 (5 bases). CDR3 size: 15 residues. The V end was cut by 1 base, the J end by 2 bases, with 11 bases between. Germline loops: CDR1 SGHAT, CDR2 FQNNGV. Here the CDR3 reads CASSLGQGLNYGYTF. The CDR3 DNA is TGTGCCAGCAGCTTAGGGCAGGGCTTGAACTATGGCTACACCTTC.

CDR3 region: CASSGTSGTRNYNEQFF. For the CDR3, the DNA is TGTGCCAGCAGCGGGACTAGCGGGACACGGAATTACAATGAGCAGTTCTTC. The chain employs TRBV2 and TRBJ2-1; 13 nucleotides agree with TRBD2. V dropped 6 bases and J dropped 4; count of bases not matched to a gene: 9. The CDR3 length is 17 residues. Per germline, CDR1 SNHLY and CDR2 FYNNEI.

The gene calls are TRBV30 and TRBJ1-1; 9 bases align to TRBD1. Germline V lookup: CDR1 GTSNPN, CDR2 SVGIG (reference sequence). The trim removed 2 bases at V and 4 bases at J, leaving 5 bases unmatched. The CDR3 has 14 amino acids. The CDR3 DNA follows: TGTGCCTGGAGTTTTAGACAGGGGGGCACTGAAGCTTTCTTT. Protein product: CAWSFRQGGTEAFF.